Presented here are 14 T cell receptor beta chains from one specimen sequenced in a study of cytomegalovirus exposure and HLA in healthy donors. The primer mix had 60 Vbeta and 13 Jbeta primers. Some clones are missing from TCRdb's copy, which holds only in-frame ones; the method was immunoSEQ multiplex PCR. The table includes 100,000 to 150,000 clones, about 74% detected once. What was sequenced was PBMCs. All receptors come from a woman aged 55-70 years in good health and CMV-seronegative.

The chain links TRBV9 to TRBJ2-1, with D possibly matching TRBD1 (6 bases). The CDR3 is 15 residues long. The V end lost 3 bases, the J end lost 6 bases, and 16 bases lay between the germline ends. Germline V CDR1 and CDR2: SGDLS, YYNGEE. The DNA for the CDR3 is TGTGCCAGCAGCGGAGCAGGGGCCCGACTCAATGAGCAGTTCTTC. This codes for CASSGAGARLNEQFF. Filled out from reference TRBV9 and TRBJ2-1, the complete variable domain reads DSGVTQTPKHLITATGQRVTLRCSPRSGDLSVYWYQQSLDQGLQFLIQYYNGEERAKGNILERFSAQQFPDLHSELNLSSLELGDSALYFCASSGAGARLNEQFFGPGTRLTVL.

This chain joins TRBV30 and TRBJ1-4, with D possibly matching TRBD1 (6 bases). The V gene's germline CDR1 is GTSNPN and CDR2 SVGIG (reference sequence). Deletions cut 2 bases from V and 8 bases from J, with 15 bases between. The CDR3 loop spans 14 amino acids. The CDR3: CAWSTGGAGEKLFF. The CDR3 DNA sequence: TGTGCCTGGAGTACGGGGGGCGCGGGGGAAAAACTGTTTTTT. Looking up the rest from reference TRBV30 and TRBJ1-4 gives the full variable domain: SQTIHQWPATLVQPVGSPLSLECTVEGTSNPNLYWYRQAAGRGLQLLFYSVGIGQISSEVPQNLSASRPQDRQFILSSKKLLLSDSGFYLCAWSTGGAGEKLFFGSGTQLSVL.

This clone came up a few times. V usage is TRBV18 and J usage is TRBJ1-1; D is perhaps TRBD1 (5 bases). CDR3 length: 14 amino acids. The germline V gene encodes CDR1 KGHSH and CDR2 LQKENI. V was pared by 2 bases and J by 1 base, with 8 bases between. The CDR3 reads CASSPIQENTEAFF. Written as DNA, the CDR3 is TGTGCCAGCTCACCAATACAGGAGAACACTGAAGCTTTCTTT.

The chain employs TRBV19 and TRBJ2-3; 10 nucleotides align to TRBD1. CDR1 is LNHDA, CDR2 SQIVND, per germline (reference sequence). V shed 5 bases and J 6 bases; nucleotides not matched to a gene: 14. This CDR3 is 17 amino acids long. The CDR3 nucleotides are TGTGCCAGTAGTTGGAAGGGACAGGGGTATGATAGGGATACGCAGTATTTT. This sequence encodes CASSWKGQGYDRDTQYF.

DNA of the CDR3: TGTGCCAGCAGCTTAGCGAACAGAATGAACACTGAAGCTTTCTTT. This translates into CASSLANRMNTEAFF. The rearrangement joins TRBV7-9 to TRBJ1-1; D is unclear. CDR1 is SEHNR, CDR2 FQNEAQ, per germline (reference sequence). The V gene lost 0 bases and the J gene lost 0 bases, with 8 bases spanning the gap. This CDR3 comprises 15 residues. Full variable domain (rest looked up from reference TRBV7-9 and TRBJ1-1): DTGVSQNPRHKITKRGQNVTFRCDPISEHNRLYWYRQTLGQGPEFLTYFQNEAQLEKSRLLSDRFSAERPKGSFSTLEIQRTEQGDSAMYLCASSLANRMNTEAFFGQGTRLTVV.

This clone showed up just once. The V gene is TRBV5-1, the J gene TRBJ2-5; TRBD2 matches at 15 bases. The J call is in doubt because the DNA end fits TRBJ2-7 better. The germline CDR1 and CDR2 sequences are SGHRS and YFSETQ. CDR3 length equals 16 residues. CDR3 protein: CASSGRTSGRDYEQYF. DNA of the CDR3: TGCGCCAGCAGCGGACGGACTAGCGGGAGGGACTACGAGCAGTACTTC.

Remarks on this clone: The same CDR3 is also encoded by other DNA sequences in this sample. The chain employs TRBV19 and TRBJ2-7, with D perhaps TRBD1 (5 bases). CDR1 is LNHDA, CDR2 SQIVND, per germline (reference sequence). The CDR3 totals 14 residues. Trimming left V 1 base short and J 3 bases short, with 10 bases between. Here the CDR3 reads CASSIGGSIYEQYF. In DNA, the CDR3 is TGTGCCAGTAGTATAGGGGGCTCCATCTACGAGCAGTACTTC.

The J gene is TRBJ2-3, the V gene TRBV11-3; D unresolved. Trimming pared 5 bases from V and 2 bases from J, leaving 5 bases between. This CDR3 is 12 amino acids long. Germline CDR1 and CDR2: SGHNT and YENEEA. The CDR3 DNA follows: TGTGCCAGCAGCAGCGACACAGATACGCAGTATTTT. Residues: CASSSDTDTQYF.

The CDR3 region has the DNA TGTGCCAGCAGCTTAGTAGCGCTAGCCTACAATGAGCAGTTCTTC. It yields the protein CASSLVALAYNEQFF. V is TRBV11-2 and J is TRBJ2-1, with D tentatively TRBD2 (5 bases). The CDR3 has 15 residues. Germline V CDR1 and CDR2: SGHAT, FQNNGV. The V gene lost 1 base and the J gene lost 2 bases, with 9 bases spanning the gap.

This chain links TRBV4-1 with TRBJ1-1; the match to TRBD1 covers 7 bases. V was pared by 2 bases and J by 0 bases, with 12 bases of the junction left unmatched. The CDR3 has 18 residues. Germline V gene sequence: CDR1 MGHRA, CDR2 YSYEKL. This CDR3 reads CASSQRAGQVRMNTEAFF. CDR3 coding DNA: TGCGCCAGCAGCCAAAGGGCCGGACAGGTGAGGATGAACACTGAAGCTTTCTTT.

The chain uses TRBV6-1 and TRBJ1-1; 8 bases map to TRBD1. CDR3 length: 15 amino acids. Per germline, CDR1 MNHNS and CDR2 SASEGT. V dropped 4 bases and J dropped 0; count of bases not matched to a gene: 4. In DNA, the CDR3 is TGTGCCAGCAGTGGACAGGGGCCCATGAACACTGAAGCTTTCTTT. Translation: CASSGQGPMNTEAFF.

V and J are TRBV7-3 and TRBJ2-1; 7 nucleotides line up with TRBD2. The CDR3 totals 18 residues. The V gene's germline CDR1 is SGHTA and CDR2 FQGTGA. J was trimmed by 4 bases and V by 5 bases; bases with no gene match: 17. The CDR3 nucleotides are TGTGCCAGCAGCCCGTCGGGATCTGGCGGGGGAGCTTACAATGAGCAGTTCTTC. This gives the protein CASSPSGSGGGAYNEQFF. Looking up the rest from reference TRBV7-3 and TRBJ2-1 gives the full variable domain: GAGVSQTPSNKVTEKGKYVELRCDPISGHTALYWYRQSLGQGPEFLIYFQGTGAADDSGLPNDRFFAVRPEGSVSTLKIQRTERGDSAVYLCASSPSGSGGGAYNEQFFGPGTRLTVL.

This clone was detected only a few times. The DNA of the CDR3 is TGTGCCAGCAGCCTAGGACACTCCACAGATACGCAGTATTTT. Protein sequence: CASSLGHSTDTQYF. The chain joins TRBV7-3 to TRBJ2-3; the D gene is possibly TRBD1 (5 bases). The CDR3 sequence is 14 residues long. Deletions cut 5 bases from V and 2 bases from J, with 11 bases between. The germline CDR1 and CDR2 sequences are SGHTA and FQGTGA.

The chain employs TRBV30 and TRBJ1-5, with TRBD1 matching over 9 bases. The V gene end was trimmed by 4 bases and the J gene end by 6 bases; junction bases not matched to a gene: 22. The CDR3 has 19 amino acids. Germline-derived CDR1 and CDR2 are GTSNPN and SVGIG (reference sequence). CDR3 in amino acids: CAWNTDRGGWSGQGQPQHF. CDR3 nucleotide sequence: TGTGCCTGGAACACGGACAGGGGTGGTTGGAGTGGGCAAGGTCAGCCCCAGCATTTT.